These 17 T cell receptor beta chains came from one sample sequenced in a study of shared clonotypes between healthy human individuals. TCRdb keeps only in-frame clones here, not all; method: immunoSEQ multiplex PCR. The sample lists approximately 2.5 million clones; 90% to 95% were seen once. Sequencing was done on a sample of naive CD4+ T cells sorted from blood. Subset defined: CD45RA+ positively selected. The receptors were sampled from a man younger than 35 in good health.

CDR3 protein: CAWSVPGRSNTEAFF. The CDR3 DNA is TGTGCCTGGAGTGTACCGGGGCGCTCGAACACTGAAGCTTTCTTT. The chain carries TRBV30 and TRBJ1-1, with a weak D call TRBD1 (5 bases). This CDR3 is built from 15 residues. The V gene's germline CDR1 is GTSNPN and CDR2 SVGIG (reference sequence). V was clipped by 0 bases and J by 1 base, with 12 bases between them.

The V call is TRBV10-1, the J call TRBJ2-1, with 10 bases matching TRBD2. The CDR3 covers 17 residues. Germline values: CDR1 WNHNN, CDR2 SYGVQD (reference sequence). V shed 1 base and J 4 bases; nucleotides not matched to a gene: 7. As DNA, the CDR3 is TGCGCCAGCAGTGAGTTGGGTAGCGGGGGGACATACAATGAGCAGTTCTTC. It specifies CASSELGSGGTYNEQFF.

The chain uses TRBV6-1 and TRBJ2-2; tentative D call: TRBD2 (6 bases). CDR1 is MNHNS, CDR2 SASEGT, per germline. The CDR3 covers 15 residues. Trimming cost V 5 bases and J 0 bases, with 10 bases left between them. CDR3 in amino acids: CASSPGVTNTGELFF. CDR3 nucleotide sequence: TGTGCCAGCAGTCCGGGGGTAACGAACACCGGGGAGCTGTTTTTT.

V is TRBV11-2 and J is TRBJ1-2, with 10 bases fitting TRBD1. Germline assignment: CDR1 SGHAT and CDR2 FQNNGV. The CDR3 has 14 residues. Trimming took 1 base from V and 7 from J; bases not matched to a gene: 3. The CDR3 DNA is TGTGCCAGCAGCTTAGGGGACAGGGGATTTGGCTACACCTTC. It specifies CASSLGDRGFGYTF. The full variable domain, with the rest looked up from reference TRBV11-2 and TRBJ1-2, is EAGVAQSPRYKIIEKRQSVAFWCNPISGHATLYWYQQILGQGPKLLIQFQNNGVVDDSQLPKDRFSAERLKGVDSTLKIQPAKLEDSAVYLCASSLGDRGFGYTFGSGTRLTVV.

This chain links TRBV28 with TRBJ1-4; D call uncertain. Germline values: CDR1 MDHEN, CDR2 SYDVKM. The CDR3 loop spans 14 amino acids. Trimming took 5 bases from V and 0 from J, leaving 7 bases between them. The chain's CDR3 is CASSPHATNEKLFF. The DNA of the CDR3 is TGTGCCAGCAGTCCGCACGCAACTAATGAAAAACTGTTTTTT.

This rearrangement joins TRBV7-2 to TRBJ2-7, with 9 bases matching TRBD1. V lost 5 bases, J lost 1 base, and 6 bases stayed unmatched. In germline, CDR1 is SGHTA, CDR2 FQGNSA. The CDR3 consists of 15 residues. Here the CDR3 reads CASSATGGQSYEQYF. The CDR3 DNA is TGTGCCAGCAGCGCCACAGGGGGCCAATCCTACGAGCAGTACTTC.

The chain recombines TRBV7-9 with TRBJ2-1, with D unclear. The V end was cut by 5 bases, the J end by 5 bases, with 4 bases between. Germline lookup yields CDR1 SEHNR and CDR2 FQNEAQ (reference sequence). The CDR3 loop spans 11 amino acids. The CDR3 loop is CASSPHNEQFF. The DNA for the CDR3 is TGTGCCAGCAGCCCCCACAATGAGCAGTTCTTC.

The table lists this clone with a few counts. The chain recombines TRBV5-1 with TRBJ1-6; unclear D gene. There are 14 residues in the CDR3. Germline V CDR1 and CDR2: SGHRS, YFSETQ. Trimming cost V 4 bases and J 9 bases, with 14 bases left between them. The CDR3 protein is CASSDSQQPSPLHF. The CDR3 nucleotides are TGCGCCAGCAGCGACTCCCAGCAACCTTCACCCCTCCACTTT. Drawing the rest from reference TRBV5-1 and TRBJ1-6, the complete variable domain is KAGVTQTPRYLIKTRGQQVTLSCSPISGHRSVSWYQQTPGQGLQFLFEYFSETQRNKGNFPGRFSGRQFSNSRSEMNVSTLELGDSALYLCASSDSQQPSPLHFGNGTRLTVT.

Comments on this clone: Other DNA sequences in this specimen translate into the identical CDR3. V and J are TRBV7-2 and TRBJ1-3; 8 bases are shared with TRBD1. Trimming removed 1 base from V and 5 bases from J; junction bases left unmatched: 7. The length of the CDR3 is 16 residues. Germline CDR1 reads SGHTA; CDR2 reads FQGNSA. In nucleotides, the CDR3 is TGTGCCAGCAGCTTAGTCGGGCAGGGGGCGAGAAACACCATATATTTT. This encodes CASSLVGQGARNTIYF.

V usage is TRBV11-2 and J usage is TRBJ1-4; D unclear. Per the germline V gene, CDR1 is SGHAT and CDR2 is FQNNGV. The length of the CDR3 is 14 residues. V shed 3 bases and J shed 3 bases, with 8 bases lying between them. This CDR3 reads CASSFMASNEKLFF. Written as DNA, the CDR3 is TGTGCCAGCAGCTTCATGGCCTCTAATGAAAAACTGTTTTTT.

The V gene is TRBV5-4, the J gene TRBJ1-2, with 7 nucleotides matching TRBD1. V trimming: 0 bases; J trimming: 6 bases; junction bases outside the gene matches: 5. The CDR3 extends over 14 amino acids. The germline gives CDR1 SGHNT, CDR2 YYREEE (reference sequence). The CDR3 reads CASSLGPGGNGYTF. CDR3 nucleotides: TGTGCCAGCAGCTTGGGTCCAGGGGGGAATGGCTACACCTTC.

With respect to this clone: This specimen includes other DNA sequences encoding the same CDR3. The rearrangement joins TRBV6-6 to TRBJ1-5; no reliable D call. CDR3 size: 14 residues. Deletions cut 2 bases from V and 5 bases from J, with 10 bases between. Germline CDR1 MNHNY, CDR2 SVGAGI (reference sequence). The CDR3 nucleotides are TGTGCCAGCAGTTACAGTGGCCCTGATCAGCCCCAGCATTTT. It codes for CASSYSGPDQPQHF.

The chain recombines TRBV7-9 with TRBJ1-6; 8 bases fit TRBD1. This CDR3 comprises 14 residues. Per germline, CDR1 SEHNR and CDR2 FQNEAQ (reference sequence). V lost 6 bases to trimming and J lost 10 bases; unmatched junction nucleotides: 8. The CDR3 is CASSWTGSESPLHF. CDR3 DNA: TGTGCCAGCAGTTGGACAGGGTCGGAGTCACCCCTCCACTTT.

The chain joins TRBV9 to TRBJ2-7; 14 bases match TRBD2. The CDR3 covers 17 residues. The ends lost 3 bases at V and 0 bases at J; junction bases unmatched: 5. Germline V CDR1 and CDR2: SGDLS, YYNGEE. CDR3 region: CASSDKTSGRVSYEQYF. The DNA for the CDR3 is TGTGCCAGCAGCGATAAGACTAGCGGGAGGGTCTCCTACGAGCAGTACTTC.

The gene calls are TRBV25-1 and TRBJ2-1; TRBD2 matches 11 bases. The CDR3 loop spans 14 amino acids. From germline, CDR1 is MGHDK and CDR2 SYGVNS. V shed 6 bases, J shed 6 bases, and the junction held 4 bases outside the gene matches. This chain's CDR3 is CASSLAGGFNEQFF. CDR3 nucleotide sequence: TGTGCCAGCAGCCTAGCGGGAGGATTCAATGAGCAGTTCTTC. The full variable domain, its missing parts supplied by reference TRBV25-1 and TRBJ2-1, is EADIYQTPRYLVIGTGKKITLECSQTMGHDKMYWYQQDPGMELHLIHYSYGVNSTEKGDLSSESTVSRIRTEHFPLTLESARPSHTSQYLCASSLAGGFNEQFFGPGTRLTVL.

For the CDR3, the DNA is TGTGCCAGCAGGGAACAGGGGGGGATCTACGAGCAGTACTTC. Amino acid sequence: CASREQGGIYEQYF. The genes are TRBV2 and TRBJ2-7, with D possibly matching TRBD1 (8 bases). Germline assignment: CDR1 SNHLY and CDR2 FYNNEI. The CDR3 has 14 amino acids. The germline V and J ends were trimmed by 6 bases and 3 bases, with 15 bases remaining between them.

The chain joins TRBV6-5 to TRBJ2-3, with D hard to call. The CDR3 covers 14 residues. The germline V gene has CDR1 MNHEY and CDR2 SVGAGI. V gave up 6 bases and J gave up 2 bases, with 12 bases separating them. CDR3 sequence (DNA): TGTGCCAGCAGCCTACATAGAACCACAGATACGCAGTATTTT. Translation gives CASSLHRTTDTQYF.